This TCR beta chain was captured by sequencing in a study of blood T cell repertoires in COVID-19. Method: immunoSEQ multiplex PCR; TCRdb's copy keeps in-frame clones and lacks some. The sample has almost 250,000 clones; around 89% are singletons. Germline V lookup: CDR1 LNHDA, CDR2 SQIVND (reference sequence). With 3 bases removed from V and 0 bases from J, the gap between germline ends came to 9 bases. The CDR3 totals 15 residues. Assignment of participants to cohorts was predicated upon participant-reported clinical history. Two consecutive negative NP/OP PCR tests, clearance, or resolved symptoms defined Cohort 3 recovery. In regard to this clone: The same CDR3 is also encoded by other DNA sequences in this sample.

Sequencing was carried out using PBMCs or T cells enriched from blood (not recorded which). The TCR was taken from a woman in her thirties who had recovered from COVID-19. The chain joins TRBV19 to TRBJ1-5; D not certain. The chain's CDR3 is CASSISPYSNQPQHF. CDR3 nucleotides: TGTGCCAGTAGTATCTCCCCTTATAGCAATCAGCCCCAGCATTTT.